This T cell receptor (beta chain) was captured by sequencing in a study of STAT5B mutations in CD4+ large granular lymphocyte leukemia. General study points: Compared with healthy controls (2/35), patient top clones favored TRBV06 (8/27).

The data were produced by immunoSEQ multiplex PCR, yet TCRdb's version contains in-frame clones alone and is incomplete. This table has about 34,000 clones, more than 55% appearing once. V was shortened by 1 base and J by 2 bases, with 9 bases between the two germline ends. Germline CDR1 reads SGHVS; CDR2 reads FQNEAQ. The CDR3 sequence is 14 residues long. The count of this clone is one. Its antigen is undetermined. Sequencing used CD4+ T cells from blood buffy coats. The sequence came from a human donor in good health. This sequence joins TRBV7-8 and TRBJ2-7; tentative D call: TRBD2 (6 bases). The CDR3 reads CASSLGTTAYEQYF. In nucleotides, the CDR3 is TGTGCCAGCAGCTTAGGGACTACCGCCTACGAGCAGTACTTC. Using reference TRBV7-8 and TRBJ2-7 for the parts outside the CDR3, the full variable domain is GAGVSQSPRYKVAKRGQDVALRCDPISGHVSLFWYQQALGQGPEFLTYFQNEAQLDKSGLPSDRFFAERPEGSVSTLKIQRTQQEDSAVYLCASSLGTTAYEQYFGPGTRLTVT.